The source of this T cell receptor (beta chain) is a study of cytomegalovirus exposure and HLA in healthy donors (dated by TCRdb to the late 2010s). Turning to the overall study: A later analysis indicated that the roughly 120 validation repertoires were generated on the platform also employed for the roughly 650 repertoires of the first cohort. The study aimed to test whether signatures of past pathogen exposure could be identified by cataloging public T cell receptors. Besides the first cohort of under 700 subjects, a separate validation cohort made up of around 120 different subjects was used. To predict cytomegalovirus infection status, the study combined high-throughput TCR immunosequencing, statistical association of individual TCRs with disease status, and machine learning.

What the research found in general, with its limitations: Most TCR sequences were observed very rarely across donors, whereas some public TCRs were present in many individuals. According to the authors, the approach could potentially be generalized to other disease states and immunological phenotypes. All 120 or so repertoires were used to score co-occurrence in the validation cohort in a later analysis, because that analysis had no HLA typing for the cohort. A total of fewer than 200 TCR beta chains were listed by the study as associated with cytomegalovirus. Subsequent analysis determined that TCRs grouped into clusters in the first cohort also showed a tendency toward co-occurrence across the 120 or so validation repertoires, and 94% of cluster scores exceeded 0. In both the original and validation cohorts, the classifier was reported to diagnose cytomegalovirus status with high specificity and sensitivity. In vitro tests confirmed that a few of the cytomegalovirus-associated TCR beta chains recognize cytomegalovirus antigens.

The donors belonged to the validation cohort of roughly 120 subjects, which was separate from the approximately 660-subject first cohort. There are a few counts of this clone. This clone's antigen is unknown. No qualities accompany the bases; no much larger clone lies one base away. Library creation used the immunoSEQ multiplex PCR assay. In the original analysis: To diagnose cytomegalovirus status from the catalog of TCR beta chain sequences, a statistical classification framework was built. The table was pulled from immuneACCESS by TCRdb, which kept in-frame rearrangements only. Such tables lose some clones; where checked, under half of the loss comes from unresolved V genes, and the rest has no known cause. V, J and clone size are taken as reported in that table, and D and trimming were inferred from the DNA itself. The table for this sample lists 95,000 to 150,000 clones; roughly 95% of them were counted only once. The ten biggest clones cover 1.5% to 2% of the sample.

CDR1 and CDR2 (LGHNA, YNFKEQ) derive from the germline V gene. V loses 0 bases of germline sequence and J loses 0 bases, and the interval between the two ends is 6 bases. From its cysteine to its phenylalanine, the CDR3 spans 15 amino acids. Just the 45-base CDR3 DNA is kept, in frame starting at base 1. Here the chain combines TRBV4-2 and TRBJ1-5, with the D gene call left open. Specimen: PBMCs. The clonotype originates from a man between 18 and 35 years old in good health and CMV-seronegative. In nucleotide form, the sequence is TGTGCCAGCAGCCAAGAAGAGAGTAGCAATCAGCCCCAGCATTTT. Translated, this is CASSQEESSNQPQHF.